Shown below are 30 T cell receptor beta chains from a single sample sequenced in a study of T-cell reconstitution after alpha-beta-depleted transplantation in children (dated by TCRdb to about 2016). Libraries were prepared through PCR. TCRdb shows the sequencer as Illumina HiSeq 2500. Molecular barcoding was employed in the preparation of TCR libraries, with unique molecular identifiers being used to normalize TCRbeta repertoire quantification. Using fastp at Q25 and MiXCR, TCRdb reprocessed the public reads and kept productive beta chains. Under each unique CDR3 protein, matching rows form one entry showing the most common genes and DNA. This sample is represented by about a million distinct CDR3 sequences; roughly 29% of them were singletons. The ten largest clones capture around 30% of the sample. The sample's treatment or condition, from its label and the paper: allogeneic hematopoietic cell transplantation with graft depleted of TCRalphabeta T cells and CD19 B cells.

Sample: PBMCs, mostly from graft donor cells, taken 360 days after TCRalphabeta/CD19-depleted stem cell transplant. The receptors shown here come from a boy under two years old who had a stem cell transplant for SCID, so the T cells may come from the graft donor.

This clonotype was seen a handful of times. V gene TRBV15 combines with J gene TRBJ2-1; 11 nucleotides line up with TRBD2. The CDR3 consists of 16 residues. V lost 5 bases to trimming and J lost 1 base; unmatched junction nucleotides: 4. From germline, CDR1 is LNHNV and CDR2 YYDKDF (reference sequence). CDR3 DNA: TGTGCCACCAGCCTGGGACTAGCGGTTTCCTACAATGAGCAGTTCTTC. Translating it yields CATSLGLAVSYNEQFF.

At least ten counts were recorded for this clonotype. This chain joins TRBV6-6 and TRBJ2-2; D is uncertain. The CDR3 consists of 12 residues. Germline loops: CDR1 MNHNY, CDR2 SVGAGI (reference sequence). Trimming took off 6 bases at V and 7 bases at J, with 9 bases between the two ends. The CDR3 DNA reads TGTGCCAGCAGCCGGCTAGGCGGGGAGCTGTTTTTT. This translates into CASSRLGGELFF.

The genes are TRBV4-1 and TRBJ2-7, with a tentative D call TRBD1 (6 bases). CDR1 MGHRA and CDR2 YSYEKL come from the germline V gene. This CDR3 spans 16 amino acids. The V gene lost 5 bases and the J gene lost 7 bases, with 24 bases spanning the gap. CDR3 loop: CASSVRITDSNKEQYF. As DNA, the CDR3 is TGCGCCAGCAGCGTACGCATTACGGACAGTAATAAAGAGCAGTACTTC.

The chain carries TRBV28 and TRBJ1-4; D is undetermined. Germline V CDR1 and CDR2: MDHEN, SYDVKM. The CDR3 totals 12 residues. V lost 5 bases and J lost 8, with 9 bases in between. The CDR3 nucleotides are TGTGCCAGCAGTACGGTGGGCGAAAAACTGTTTTTT. Translation gives CASSTVGEKLFF.

This clonotype was counted between two and nine times. The rearrangement joins TRBV5-1 to TRBJ2-1, with D possibly TRBD2 on 6 matching bases. The V and J ends lost 3 bases and 7 bases respectively, with 11 bases between them. The CDR3 has 13 amino acids. Germline CDR1 and CDR2: SGHRS and YFSETQ. The CDR3: CASSSGLINEQFF. In DNA form, the CDR3 reads TGCGCCAGCAGCTCCGGACTAATTAATGAGCAGTTCTTC.

This clonotype was observed many times. This chain links TRBV4-2 with TRBJ2-3; no reliable D call. CDR1 LGHNA and CDR2 YNFKEQ come from the germline V gene. This CDR3 comprises 15 residues. V lost 0 bases to trimming and J lost 6 bases, with 13 bases between them. The CDR3: CASSQDGLLADTQYF. The CDR3 DNA sequence: TGTGCCAGCAGCCAAGATGGTCTTCTCGCGGATACGCAGTATTTT.

A remark on this clonotype: One end of the junction varies from germline; a read error may be responsible. The V call is TRBV29-1, the J call TRBJ2-5; D is unresolved. CDR3 length: 12 residues. Germline V gives CDR1 SQVTM, CDR2 ANQGSEA. DNA for the CDR3: TGCAGCGTTGAGGCGGCGCAAGGGACCCAGTACTTC. This translates into CSVEAAQGTQYF.

This clonotype occurred a few times. The chain links TRBV15 to TRBJ2-3; D call uncertain. Germline-derived CDR1 and CDR2 are LNHNV and YYDKDF (reference sequence). Trimming took 1 base from V and 1 from J, leaving 24 bases between them. CDR3 length equals 20 residues. CDR3 in amino acids: CATSRVVIGWPVKRTDTQYF. In DNA, the CDR3 is TGTGCCACCAGCAGAGTCGTTATAGGTTGGCCGGTCAAGCGCACAGATACGCAGTATTTT. Full variable domain (outside the CDR3, taken from reference TRBV15 and TRBJ2-3): DAMVIQNPRYQVTQFGKPVTLSCSQTLNHNVMYWYQQKSSQAPKLLFHYYDKDFNNEADTPDNFQSRRPNTSFCFLDIRSPGLGDTAMYLCATSRVVIGWPVKRTDTQYFGPGTRLTVL.

This clonotype was counted a single time. This chain joins TRBV11-2 and TRBJ2-6; the match to TRBD1 covers 9 bases. Germline CDR1 SGHAT, CDR2 FQNNGV. The CDR3 totals 18 residues. The V gene end was trimmed by 1 base and the J gene end by 2 bases; junction bases not matched to a gene: 6. The CDR3 loop reads CASSLGRDRAPGANVLTF. In DNA, the CDR3 is TGTGCCAGCAGCTTAGGTCGGGACAGGGCCCCTGGGGCCAACGTCCTGACTTTC.

The chain has TRBV27 and TRBJ2-1; TRBD2 agrees at 12 bases. The germline V gene has CDR1 MNHEY and CDR2 SMNVEV (reference sequence). The CDR3 runs 18 residues. The V and J ends lost 5 bases and 6 bases, in that order; junction bases with no gene match: 14. In DNA, the CDR3 is TGTGCCAGCAGTGACGGGACTAGCGGGCTTCCCCCTGGCAATGAGCAGTTCTTC. It codes for CASSDGTSGLPPGNEQFF.

This clonotype was picked up a small number of times. J is TRBJ1-1 and V is TRBV12-3 or TRBV12-4; TRBD1 might be the D (6 bases). Trimming stripped 5 bases from V and 9 bases from J, with 16 bases between. This CDR3 is 13 amino acids long. The CDR3 is CASSPQQGNQAFF. The CDR3 bases are TGTGCCAGCAGTCCCCAACAGGGTAACCAAGCTTTCTTT.

The V call is TRBV20-1, the J call TRBJ1-2, with D hard to call. The germline CDR1 and CDR2 sequences are DFQATT and SNEGSKA (reference sequence). V lost 3 bases and J lost 2, with 10 bases in between. The length of the CDR3 is 13 residues. The CDR3 is CSASGVGNYGYTF. The CDR3 nucleotides read TGCAGTGCTAGTGGTGTGGGGAACTATGGCTACACCTTC.

The table lists this clonotype with many counts. The CDR3 sequence is CASSPLGGRQETQYF. The CDR3 region has the DNA TGCGCCAGCAGCCCGCTTGGGGGTCGGCAAGAGACCCAGTACTTC. The chain carries TRBV5-1 and TRBJ2-5; the D call may be TRBD1 or TRBD2 (5 bases each). Germline CDR1 is SGHRS and CDR2 is YFSETQ. Trimming removed 4 bases at V and 2 bases at J, with 15 bases between. This CDR3 has 15 residues.

The gene calls are TRBV2 and TRBJ1-5; a possible D gene is TRBD1 (5 bases). Germline V gene lookup returns CDR1 SNHLY and CDR2 FYNNEI. CDR3 size: 15 residues. The ends were cut back, 6 bases at V and 1 base at J, with 13 bases in the middle. CDR3: CASRRGDTSNQPQHF. The CDR3 coding sequence is TGTGCCAGCAGGAGGGGAGATACGAGCAATCAGCCCCAGCATTTT.

V is TRBV5-1 and J is TRBJ2-1; tentative D call: TRBD2 (6 bases). The CDR3 loop spans 14 amino acids. The germline gives CDR1 SGHRS, CDR2 YFSETQ. Between the trimmed V and J ends, which lost 0 bases and 8 bases, there was a span of 12 bases. The CDR3 region has the DNA TGCGCCAGCAGCTTGGCGGCGGGGATAGATGAGCAGTTCTTC. Translated: CASSLAAGIDEQFF.

This clonotype was picked up a small number of times. The V and J genes are TRBV7-9 and TRBJ2-7, with 7 positions matching TRBD1. The V gene's germline CDR1 is SEHNR and CDR2 FQNEAQ (reference sequence). This CDR3 is 14 amino acids long. The V gene end was trimmed by 7 bases and the J gene end by 0 bases; junction bases not matched to a gene: 6. Here the CDR3 reads CASTPPGGSYEQYF. CDR3 DNA sequence: TGTGCCAGCACCCCCCCAGGGGGCTCCTACGAGCAGTACTTC.

The chain recombines TRBV20-1 with TRBJ1-2; TRBD1 agrees at 7 bases. Germline V gives CDR1 DFQATT, CDR2 SNEGSKA (reference sequence). This CDR3 has 16 residues. V lost 6 bases to trimming and J lost 2 bases; unmatched junction nucleotides: 15. The CDR3 region is CSASSSTGIFNYGYTF. CDR3 DNA: TGCAGTGCCAGCTCGTCGACAGGGATCTTCAACTATGGCTACACCTTC.

The gene calls are TRBV20-1 and TRBJ1-5; D gene ambiguous. Trimming removed 6 bases from V and 0 bases from J, with 15 bases in between. Germline CDR1 and CDR2: DFQATT and SNEGSKA (reference sequence). This CDR3 is 15 amino acids long. The CDR3 here is CSAPTDVNSNQPQHF. CDR3 nucleotides: TGCAGTGCCCCGACGGATGTCAATAGCAATCAGCCCCAGCATTTT.

This chain joins TRBV11-1 and TRBJ2-5; D may correspond to TRBD1 or TRBD2 (6 bases each). Germline V gives CDR1 SGHAT, CDR2 FQDESV (reference sequence). The CDR3 has 18 amino acids. The V end was cut by 2 bases, the J end by 3 bases, with 22 bases between. CDR3 coding DNA: TGTGCCAGCAGCTTACGCCCCGATTGGGGGGCCGTGGAAGAGACCCAGTACTTC. It specifies CASSLRPDWGAVEETQYF.

The chain couples TRBV7-2 to TRBJ2-5; D unclear. Per germline, CDR1 SGHTA and CDR2 FQGNSA. Deletions cut 0 bases from V and 2 bases from J, with 13 bases between. The CDR3 has 16 residues. CDR3 nucleotide sequence: TGTGCCAGCAGCTTAGCGGTAGTTGGCAGGCAAGAGACCCAGTACTTC. Translation gives CASSLAVVGRQETQYF.

This clonotype came up once. The chain has TRBV2 and TRBJ2-4; D perhaps matches TRBD2 (6 bases). This CDR3 region has 16 residues. Per germline, CDR1 SNHLY and CDR2 FYNNEI. Trimming pared 3 bases from V and 8 bases from J, leaving 20 bases between. The DNA for the CDR3 is TGTGCCAGCAGTGAGCGGGATTCTGGGCTAGCTGACATTCAGTACTTC. Amino acids: CASSERDSGLADIQYF.

This clonotype has more than one count but fewer than ten. The CDR3 region is CSAKRGRNQETQYF. The CDR3 bases are TGCAGTGCTAAGAGGGGGCGCAACCAAGAGACCCAGTACTTC. The genes are TRBV20-1 and TRBJ2-5; 7 nucleotides line up with TRBD1. The J segment lost 0 bases and the V segment lost 4 bases, leaving 5 bases of the junction unmatched. The germline V gene has CDR1 DFQATT and CDR2 SNEGSKA (reference sequence). The CDR3 sequence is 14 residues long.

The CDR3 nucleotides are TGCGCCAGCAGTCAAATCCTACTAGCGGGGTCGTCAGATACGCAGTATTTT. It is translated as CASSQILLAGSSDTQYF. The chain couples TRBV4-3 to TRBJ2-3, with 10 bases identical to TRBD2. The CDR3 runs 17 residues. The V and J ends lost 6 bases and 4 bases, in that order; junction bases with no gene match: 13. In germline, CDR1 is LGHNA, CDR2 YSLEER.

The chain uses TRBV11-2 and TRBJ2-3, with a possible D match to TRBD2 (5 bases). V was trimmed by 5 bases and J by 0 bases, leaving 18 bases between them. The germline V gene has CDR1 SGHAT and CDR2 FQNNGV. The CDR3 has 17 residues. The CDR3 spells CASSKRDRLPSTDTQYF. The CDR3 nucleotides are TGTGCCAGCAGCAAACGGGATCGACTCCCTAGCACAGATACGCAGTATTTT.

This chain links TRBV20-1 with TRBJ1-1; tentative D call: TRBD1 (6 bases). The germline V gene encodes CDR1 DFQATT and CDR2 SNEGSKA (reference sequence). This CDR3 comprises 13 residues. V was clipped by 5 bases and J by 5 bases, with 15 bases between them. CDR3 sequence: CSADQGIETEAFF. The CDR3 DNA reads TGCAGTGCTGACCAGGGGATTGAGACTGAAGCTTTCTTT.

This clonotype has only a few counts. V usage is TRBV18 and J usage is TRBJ1-2; D gene unclear. The CDR3 sequence is 15 residues long. The ends were cut back, 3 bases at V and 2 bases at J, with 13 bases in the middle. Germline CDR1 reads KGHSH; CDR2 reads LQKENI. The CDR3 DNA reads as TGTGCCAGCTCACCCCTGCAACGGACGAACTATGGCTACACCTTC. This gives the protein CASSPLQRTNYGYTF.

The V and J genes are TRBV4-2 and TRBJ2-5; 7 bases align to TRBD1. The junction had 8 bases not matched to a gene; V was cut back by 2 bases and J by 5 bases. The length of the CDR3 is 15 residues. Germline V CDR1 and CDR2: LGHNA, YNFKEQ. Here the CDR3 reads CASSQPDRDGETQYF. The CDR3, as DNA: TGTGCCAGCAGCCAACCTGACAGGGATGGCGAGACCCAGTACTTC.

The chain combines TRBV11-2 with TRBJ2-1, with 13 bases aligning to TRBD2. CDR3 size: 17 residues. Germline V gene data show CDR1 as SGHAT and CDR2 as FQNNGV. Trimming took 3 bases from V and 3 from J; bases not matched to a gene: 5. The CDR3 here is CASSLTRTSGGYNEQFF. The CDR3 region has the DNA TGTGCCAGCAGCTTGACCCGGACTAGCGGGGGCTACAATGAGCAGTTCTTC. Using reference TRBV11-2 and TRBJ2-1 for the parts outside the CDR3, the full variable domain is EAGVAQSPRYKIIEKRQSVAFWCNPISGHATLYWYQQILGQGPKLLIQFQNNGVVDDSQLPKDRFSAERLKGVDSTLKIQPAKLEDSAVYLCASSLTRTSGGYNEQFFGPGTRLTVL.

This clonotype was seen repeatedly, ten times or more. The V and J genes are TRBV5-1 and TRBJ2-7, with 12 bases matching TRBD1. The CDR3 sequence is 16 residues long. Trimming cost V 4 bases and J 0 bases; bases outside gene matches: 5. Germline CDR1 SGHRS, CDR2 YFSETQ. CDR3 in DNA: TGCGCCAGCAGCGGGGGACAGGGGGCATTCTCCTACGAGCAGTACTTC. Encoded protein: CASSGGQGAFSYEQYF.

This clonotype has a handful of counts. The chain recombines TRBV5-5 with TRBJ1-1; D is uncertain. Germline CDR1 SGHKS, CDR2 YYEKEE (reference sequence). There are 14 residues in the CDR3. Trimming cost V 0 bases and J 9 bases, with 15 bases left between them. CDR3 nucleotide sequence: TGTGCCAGCAGCTTGGGAGAACCGACAAGGCAAGCTTTCTTT. This codes for CASSLGEPTRQAFF. Full variable domain (outside the CDR3, taken from reference TRBV5-5 and TRBJ1-1): DAGVTQSPTHLIKTRGQQVTLRCSPISGHKSVSWYQQVLGQGPQFIFQYYEKEERGRGNFPDRFSARQFPNYSSELNVNALLLGDSALYLCASSLGEPTRQAFFGQGTRLTVV.